This T cell receptor (beta chain) was sequenced during a study of blood T cell repertoires in COVID-19 (dated by TCRdb to about 2020). Regarding the complete study: Samples covering the acute and convalescent phases of COVID-19 were provided by collaborators in the United States, Italy and Spain. The prospective study material was composed of cDNA or gDNA derived from T cells, B-cell-depleted T cells, or PBMCs. Subjects who had been exposed to COVID-19, were actively infected with it, or had recovered from it provided the deeply sampled blood TCRbeta repertoires that made up the dataset. The repertoires were made available in a free public database intended to serve as a resource for research on the immune response to SARS-CoV-2. Samples were obtained from the ongoing ImmuneRACE study (first 160 participants) and from over a thousand subjects provided by 6 global collaborators. The sample metadata nearly always contained a de-identified subject ID, COVID-19 status, age in years and sex. Where available, HLA class I and class II types were obtained from metadata supplied by the sample provider rather than from assay-based typing.

Participants in the prospective study were enrolled through a virtual design, were aged roughly 18 to 90 years, and lived in roughly 25 United States geographic areas. In the prospective study, participants were assigned to cohorts based on the clinical history participants reported in a screening survey and a study questionnaire. Recovered participants in ImmuneRACE Cohort 3 were defined as having two consecutive negative NP/OP PCR tests, clearance from a healthcare professional, or resolution of symptoms. Each participant in the prospective study had whole blood, serum and a nasopharyngeal or oropharyngeal swab collected by mobile phlebotomists. Over a roughly 2-month period, participants in the prospective study had the option of providing additional blood draws and questionnaires. Before DNA extraction, blood samples from the prospective study were shipped at room temperature or frozen. A remark on this clone: Its antigen has not been determined. Base quality data are lacking; no much larger clone is found one base away.

Results and caveats for the whole study, not just this receptor: The quantity of clinical and demographic metadata differed by source and by participant and was supplied without curation.

The immunoSEQ Assay, a bias-controlled multiplex PCR, was used to amplify TCRbeta CDR3 regions from genomic DNA. The original methods were these. Nucleated cell counts per sample were estimated from amplification of reference gene primers within the assay. Sequence reads were collapsed and filtered to measure the absolute abundance of every unique TCRbeta CDR3 rearrangement. For each sample, productive Simpson clonality was calculated by taking the square root of Simpson's diversity index across productive rearrangements. TCRdb took over this immuneACCESS table, retaining in-frame rearrangements with V and J assigned. Such tables are incomplete; in checked studies, under half of the missing clones stem from an unresolved V gene, and the remainder is unexplained. The V and J calls and the clone size are those of that table, but D and trimming were determined from the DNA. The sample profile shows over 250,000 clones; around 89% of them were found once. 8% to 10% of the sample belongs to the ten largest clones.

Its CDR3 holds 13 amino acids, cysteine through phenylalanine. Here the CDR3 DNA is all that survives: 39 bases in frame from base 1. V ends up 7 bases short and J 1 base short, with an unmatched junction base count of 2. CDR1 and CDR2 are drawn from the germline V gene: MNHEY, SVGAGI. Input material: PBMCs or T cells enriched from blood (not recorded which). The chain is encoded by TRBV6-5 joined to TRBJ2-3, and 7 junctional nucleotides match TRBD2. This receptor was obtained from a man aged 40-50 years who had recovered from COVID-19. CDR3 sequence: CASTTSGTDTQYF. The DNA reads TGTGCCAGCACAACTAGCGGCACAGATACGCAGTATTTT.